Listed below are T cell receptor beta chains from one sample, sequenced in a study of Ad26.COV2.S vaccination and SARS-CoV-2 variants. Profiled with immunoSEQ multiplex PCR; TCRdb holds only in-frame clones, not every one. The data show more than 250,000 clones, roughly 86% seen once. Sequenced material: peripheral blood, taken in a trial of Ad26.COV2.S vaccine versus placebo. These receptors were obtained from a person aged 18-60 years who received the Ad26.COV2.S COVID-19 vaccine or a placebo. Both conserved end residues are part of each CDR3.

>TRBJ1-1|TRBV5-1
CASSDSGTVNTEAFF
>TRBJ1-1|TRBV5-1
CASSMVTDRNTEAFF
>TRBJ2-1|TRBV18
CASSPPSSRGLDEQFF
>TRBJ1-5|TRBV6-5
CASMRQEGQPQHF
>TRBJ2-1|TRBV27
CASRAGRVRTDNNEQFF
>TRBJ2-1|TRBV5-1
CASSLAALYEQFF
>TRBJ1-5|TRBV30
CAWSVRDGQPQHF
>TRBJ2-3|TRBV5-5
CASSLAGDTQYF
>TRBJ2-7|TRBV7-3
CASSPSPTTIGVGEQYF
>TRBJ1-2|TRBV4-2
CASNPGQGDNYGYTF
>TRBJ2-5|TRBV10-2
CASRSPGAGVETQYF
>TRBJ2-7|TRBV5-1
CASSLDRGLTYEQYF
>TRBJ2-1|TRBV27
CASSLSGTSGNPYNEQFF
>TRBJ1-2|TRBV14
CASSPRTGSGYTF
>TRBJ2-3|TRBV5-6
CASSPPGENTDTQYF
>TRBJ2-5|TRBV6-5
CASSLTVQETQYF
>TRBJ1-5|TRBV30
CASRTGDSVYYSNQPQHF
>TRBJ2-2|TRBV5-1
CASSLGSHDTGELFF
>TRBJ1-5|TRBV6-6
CASSSGQGQRGQPQHF
>TRBJ2-1|TRBV9
CASSVDNSWGNEQFF
>TRBJ1-4|TRBV4-3
CASSQDRGSFNEKLFF
>TRBJ2-1|TRBV3-1/TRBV3-2
CASSQQTGSYNEQFF
>TRBJ1-5|TRBV4-3
CASSSHAFPSNQPQHF
>TRBJ1-4|TRBV27
CATSPNGEKLFF
>TRBJ1-2|TRBV19
CASSIGQKGGYTF
>TRBJ2-7|TRBV7-6
CASSPGGRSSYEQYF
>TRBJ2-7|TRBV27
CASRLTGTSYEQYF
>TRBJ2-1|TRBV6-6
CATSGLQGSSYNEQFF
>TRBJ2-1|TRBV10-3
CAISDPGLAGGFYNEQFF
>TRBJ2-3|TRBV28
CASSLYFQGNTFTDTQYF
>TRBJ2-3|TRBV6-5
CASRRGGTDTQYF
>TRBJ2-3|TRBV10-2
CASSDLTSSTDTQYF
>TRBJ1-1|TRBV4-1
CASSPGGGGTEAFF
>TRBJ2-7|TRBV6-4
CASSDWGTGYEQYF
>TRBJ1-4|TRBV19
CASKRQDHEKLFF
>TRBJ2-7|TRBV19
CASSIDWEYEQYF
>TRBJ2-3|TRBV19
CASSIGTSGNLDTQYF
>TRBJ1-2|TRBV10-3
CAIFDRGIGYTF
>TRBJ1-4|TRBV6-1
CASSDPTGLVEKLFF
>TRBJ2-5|TRBV2
CASSRVERGRTAAQYF
>TRBJ1-5|TRBV4-1
CASSQSAGRNQPQHF
>TRBJ2-2|TRBV6-4
CASSDTSSGRSGELFF
>TRBJ1-2|TRBV6-9
CASSYWPLGNYGYTF
>TRBJ2-7|TRBV15
CATQGGSYEQYF
>TRBJ1-1|TRBV6-5
CASSTRGDTEAFF
>TRBJ1-1|TRBV6-5
CASSYSNVVVNTEAFF
>TRBJ2-2|TRBV19
CASSPRVSTGELFF
>TRBJ2-7|TRBV18
CASSPGQSSYEQYF
>TRBJ2-7|TRBV5-4
CASSLEISGQGTYEQYF
>TRBJ2-3|TRBV11-3
CASSLLAGGSDTQYF
>TRBJ1-1|TRBV7-8
CASSSPATRSEAFF
>TRBJ1-2|TRBV7-9
CASSPDTLLGYGYTF
>TRBJ1-2|TRBV19
CASSTQDSYGYTF
>TRBJ1-1|TRBV7-2
CASSLYGQGLAMGNTEAFF
>TRBJ1-2|TRBV9
CASRNTTGGGRGYTF
>TRBJ2-2|TRBV6-4
CASSDSGGVELFF
>TRBJ2-7|TRBV18
CASSPLAGGQYF
>TRBJ2-1|TRBV4-3
CASSQDPGSAYNEQFF
>TRBJ1-4|TRBV30
CAWSVHGGEKLFF